The sequence of this TCR beta chain was determined in a study of blood T cell repertoires in COVID-19. Study context: Material from acute and convalescent COVID-19 was sourced from the United States, Italy and Spain. Sample material is recorded as cDNA or gDNA derived from T cells, B-cell-depleted T cells, or PBMCs.

This CDR3 region has 14 residues. Germline V gene data show CDR1 as SEHNR and CDR2 as FQNEAQ (reference sequence). V was shortened by 1 base and J by 0 bases, with 7 bases between the two germline ends. Only in-frame clones appear in the TCRdb table, and some are missing; sequencing was by immunoSEQ multiplex PCR. This repertoire shows about 400,000 clones, approximately 90% found once; its top ten account for more than 1.4%. The gene calls are TRBV7-9 and TRBJ2-7; D remains unclear. The sequenced sample consisted of peripheral blood. The source of this sequence is a woman younger than 45 with active or convalescent COVID-19. DNA of the CDR3: TGTGCCAGCAGCTTAGAACCGGGCTCCTACGAGCAGTACTTC. It specifies CASSLEPGSYEQYF.